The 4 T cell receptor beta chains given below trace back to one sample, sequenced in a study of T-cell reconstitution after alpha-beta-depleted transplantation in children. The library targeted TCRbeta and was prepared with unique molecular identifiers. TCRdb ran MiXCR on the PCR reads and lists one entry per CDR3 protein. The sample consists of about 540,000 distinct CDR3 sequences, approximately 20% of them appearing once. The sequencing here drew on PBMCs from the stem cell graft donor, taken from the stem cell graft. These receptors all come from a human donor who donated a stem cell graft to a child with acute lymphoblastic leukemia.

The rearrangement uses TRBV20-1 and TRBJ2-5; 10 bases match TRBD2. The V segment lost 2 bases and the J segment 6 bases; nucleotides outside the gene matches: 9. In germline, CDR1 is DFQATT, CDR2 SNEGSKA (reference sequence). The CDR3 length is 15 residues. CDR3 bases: TGCAGTGCTAGACACCTAGCGGGAGAAGCAAAGACCCAGTACTTC. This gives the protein CSARHLAGEAKTQYF.

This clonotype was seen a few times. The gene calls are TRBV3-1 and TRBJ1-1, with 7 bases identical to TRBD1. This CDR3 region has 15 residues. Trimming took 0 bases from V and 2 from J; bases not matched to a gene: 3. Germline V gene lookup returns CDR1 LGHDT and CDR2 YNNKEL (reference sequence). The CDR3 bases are TGTGCCAGCAGCCAAGACGGACAGGAAAACACTGAAGCTTTCTTT. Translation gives CASSQDGQENTEAFF.

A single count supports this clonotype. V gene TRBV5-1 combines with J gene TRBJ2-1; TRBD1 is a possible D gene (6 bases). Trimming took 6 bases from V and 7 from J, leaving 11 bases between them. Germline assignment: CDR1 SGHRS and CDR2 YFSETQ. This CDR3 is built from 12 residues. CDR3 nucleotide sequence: TGCGCCAGCAAACGAACAGGGAATGAGCAGTTCTTC. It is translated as CASKRTGNEQFF.

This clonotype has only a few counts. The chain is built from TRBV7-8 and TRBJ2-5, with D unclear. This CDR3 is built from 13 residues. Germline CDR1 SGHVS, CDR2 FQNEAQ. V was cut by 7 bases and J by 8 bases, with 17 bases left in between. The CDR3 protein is CASKKTPSPTQYF. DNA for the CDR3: TGTGCCAGCAAAAAGACTCCCAGCCCCACCCAGTACTTC.